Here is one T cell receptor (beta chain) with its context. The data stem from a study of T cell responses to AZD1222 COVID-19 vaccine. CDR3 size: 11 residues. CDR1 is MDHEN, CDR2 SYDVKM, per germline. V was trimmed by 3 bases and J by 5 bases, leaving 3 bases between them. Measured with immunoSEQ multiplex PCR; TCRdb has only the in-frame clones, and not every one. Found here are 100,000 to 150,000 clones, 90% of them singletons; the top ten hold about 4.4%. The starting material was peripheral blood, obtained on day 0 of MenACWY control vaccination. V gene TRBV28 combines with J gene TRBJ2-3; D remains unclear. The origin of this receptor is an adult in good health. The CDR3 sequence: CASSFVDTQYF. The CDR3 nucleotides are TGTGCCAGCAGTTTTGTAGATACGCAGTATTTT.